The 28 T cell receptor beta chains below all came from one sample that was sequenced in a study of PD-L1 blockade in urothelial cancer (dated by TCRdb to about 2017). Library construction relied on the immunoSEQ multiplex PCR assay. The source is immuneACCESS, and TCRdb retained only in-frame sequences with V and J called. Part of the clones is not carried over; for the studies checked, unresolved V genes explain less than half of this, and the remainder is unexplained. The sample data list 70,000 to 95,000 clones, and roughly 90% of these were observed just once. The leading ten clones occupy about 1% of the sample. Interpreted using the paper, the time point label stands for: pretreatment peripheral blood. The starting material was PBMCs, obtained around atezolizumab (anti-PD-L1) treatment. The origin of the receptors is an elderly woman with urothelial cancer.

The rearrangement uses TRBV5-1 and TRBJ2-3; D is perhaps TRBD1 (6 bases). The germline V gene encodes CDR1 SGHRS and CDR2 YFSETQ. The CDR3 has 16 residues. The ends were cut back, 2 bases at V and 4 bases at J, with 17 bases in the middle. CDR3 DNA sequence: TGCGCCAGCAGCTTCGACTATTGGACAGTCCCAGATACGCAGTATTTT. Translation gives CASSFDYWTVPDTQYF.

V gene TRBV10-1 combines with J gene TRBJ2-7, with D unresolved. The CDR3 sequence is 12 residues long. Germline CDR1 is WNHNN and CDR2 is SYGVQD (reference sequence). V lost 3 bases and J lost 3, with 6 bases in between. The CDR3 region is CASSDTVYEQYF. DNA of the CDR3: TGCGCCAGCAGTGACACAGTCTACGAGCAGTACTTC.

The chain joins TRBV5-4 to TRBJ2-1, with D maybe TRBD2 (5 bases). Germline CDR1 reads SGHNT; CDR2 reads YYREEE (reference sequence). V lost 0 bases, J lost 8 bases, and 15 bases lay in between. CDR3 size: 15 residues. Here the CDR3 reads CASSLVTRGFHEQFF. The CDR3 coding sequence is TGTGCCAGCAGCTTGGTCACTAGAGGGTTCCATGAGCAGTTCTTC.

V and J are TRBV28 and TRBJ1-5; 7 bases match TRBD1. The CDR3 spans 16 residues. Germline assignment: CDR1 MDHEN and CDR2 SYDVKM. V was pared by 4 bases and J by 2 bases, with 8 bases of the junction left unmatched. The CDR3 here is CASSWGLTGGNQPQHF. CDR3 in DNA: TGTGCCAGCAGTTGGGGCCTTACAGGGGGCAATCAGCCCCAGCATTTT.

The V gene is TRBV2, the J gene TRBJ1-1; no firm D call. Germline CDR1 reads SNHLY; CDR2 reads FYNNEI. This CDR3 region has 13 residues. Deletions cut 4 bases from V and 12 bases from J, with 18 bases between. CDR3 sequence: CASSANGILETFF. CDR3 DNA sequence: TGTGCCAGCAGTGCAAACGGGATCCTTGAGACTTTCTTT. Drawing the rest from reference TRBV2 and TRBJ1-1, the complete variable domain is EPEVTQTPSHQVTQMGQEVILRCVPISNHLYFYWYRQILGQKVEFLVSFYNNEISEKSEIFDDQFSVERPDGSNFTLKIRSTKLEDSAMYFCASSANGILETFFGQGTRLTVV.

The V and J genes are TRBV29-1 and TRBJ2-3; D might be TRBD2 (6 bases). With 3 bases removed from V and 5 bases from J, the gap between germline ends came to 12 bases. This CDR3 is built from 13 residues. The germline CDR1 and CDR2 sequences are SQVTM and ANQGSEA. CDR3 nucleotide sequence: TGCAGCGTTGAGACGGGACTGGGAGATACGCAGTATTTT. Its translation: CSVETGLGDTQYF.

The V call is TRBV5-5, the J call TRBJ2-5; TRBD1 might be the D (6 bases). CDR1 SGHKS and CDR2 YYEKEE come from the germline V gene (reference sequence). The V end was cut by 3 bases, the J end by 5 bases, with 14 bases between. The length of the CDR3 is 14 residues. In DNA form, the CDR3 reads TGTGCCAGCAGCTCCCCTCGGGGACATGAGACCCAGTACTTC. Its protein product is CASSSPRGHETQYF.

The V call is TRBV6-5, the J call TRBJ2-7; 8 positions agree with TRBD1. The CDR3 runs to 14 residues. Germline V gene lookup returns CDR1 MNHEY and CDR2 SVGAGI. With 6 bases clipped from V and 7 bases from J, the junction kept 11 bases outside the gene matches. The CDR3 region has the DNA TGTGCCAGCAGCTCCCCAGGGGGCAGCGGGGAGCAGTACTTC. Protein product: CASSSPGGSGEQYF.

This clone appeared a single time. The chain has TRBV7-3 and TRBJ2-1; 10 bases line up with TRBD1. V lost 4 bases and J lost 5; bases outside the gene matches: 8. This CDR3 has 16 residues. Germline V gene lookup returns CDR1 SGHTA and CDR2 FQGTGA. CDR3 amino acids: CASSSNRDRGNNEQFF. In DNA form, the CDR3 reads TGTGCCAGCAGCTCAAACCGGGACAGGGGTAACAATGAGCAGTTCTTC. The whole variable domain, filled in from reference TRBV7-3 and TRBJ2-1, reads GAGVSQTPSNKVTEKGKYVELRCDPISGHTALYWYRQSLGQGPEFLIYFQGTGAADDSGLPNDRFFAVRPEGSVSTLKIQRTERGDSAVYLCASSSNRDRGNNEQFFGPGTRLTVL.

In DNA form, the CDR3 reads TGTGCCAGCAGCCTGCGGGCAGGTGGAAACACCATATATTTT. Protein product: CASSLRAGGNTIYF. The gene calls are TRBV27 and TRBJ1-3; unclear D gene. The CDR3 sequence is 14 residues long. In germline, CDR1 is MNHEY, CDR2 SMNVEV (reference sequence). V lost 6 bases, J lost 3 bases, and 12 bases lay in between.

The rearrangement links TRBV6-1 to TRBJ1-3; no reliable D call. This CDR3 is 13 amino acids long. Looked up from germline, CDR1 is MNHNS and CDR2 is SASEGT. Trimming shortened V by 0 bases and J by 5 bases, and 5 bases separated the two germline ends. CDR3 coding DNA: TGTGCCAGCAGTGAAGCGAGGAGAAACACCATATATTTT. It translates to CASSEARRNTIYF.

V gene TRBV28 combines with J gene TRBJ1-2; no reliable D call. Trimming left V 4 bases short and J 5 bases short, with 11 bases between. The CDR3 covers 13 residues. Germline lookup yields CDR1 MDHEN and CDR2 SYDVKM. CDR3 residues: CASSSTRRYGYTF. DNA of the CDR3: TGTGCCAGCAGTTCGACCCGGAGATATGGCTACACCTTC.

The chain carries TRBV5-4 and TRBJ2-1; D unclear. Trimming stripped 4 bases from V and 2 bases from J, with 13 bases between. Per the germline V gene, CDR1 is SGHNT and CDR2 is YYREEE (reference sequence). CDR3 size: 15 residues. CDR3 in amino acids: CASSPTGGTYNEQFF. CDR3 DNA sequence: TGTGCCAGCAGCCCCACTGGCGGCACCTACAATGAGCAGTTCTTC.

The chain joins TRBV2 to TRBJ2-7; TRBD1 aligns across 9 bases. Germline-derived CDR1 and CDR2 are SNHLY and FYNNEI. After removal of 6 bases from V and 1 base from J, the junction contained 4 bases not matched to a gene. This CDR3 region has 14 residues. CDR3 region: CASSPGQGSYEQYF. As DNA, the CDR3 is TGTGCCAGCAGCCCGGGACAGGGATCCTACGAGCAGTACTTC.

CDR3: CASSLRAYEQYF. Written as DNA, the CDR3 is TGTGCCAGCAGCTTACGAGCTTACGAGCAGTACTTC. V and J are TRBV7-9 and TRBJ2-7, with D hard to call. The CDR3 runs 12 residues. Germline loops: CDR1 SEHNR, CDR2 FQNEAQ (reference sequence). V lost 2 bases to trimming and J lost 4 bases, with 6 bases between them.

The V and J genes are TRBV6-1 and TRBJ1-4; weak D call: TRBD1 (6 bases). Germline lookup yields CDR1 MNHNS and CDR2 SASEGT. The CDR3 consists of 15 residues. V was trimmed by 7 bases and J by 12 bases, leaving 24 bases between them. The CDR3 here is CASIFIQGASGELFF. The CDR3 region has the DNA TGTGCCAGCATTTTCATACAGGGTGCATCCGGAGAACTGTTTTTT.

The rearrangement links TRBV6-1 to TRBJ1-2; 9 positions agree with TRBD1. Germline V gives CDR1 MNHNS, CDR2 SASEGT. This CDR3 is 15 amino acids long. The J segment lost 4 bases and the V segment lost 3 bases, leaving 6 bases of the junction unmatched. The chain's CDR3 is CASSEADRGGYGYTF. The CDR3 region has the DNA TGTGCCAGCAGTGAGGCGGACAGGGGAGGCTATGGCTACACCTTC.

This chain links TRBV5-1 with TRBJ1-2, with D tentatively TRBD1 (5 bases). This CDR3 is built from 16 residues. Germline-derived CDR1 and CDR2 are SGHRS and YFSETQ. Trimming removed 0 bases at V and 1 base at J, with 13 bases between. CDR3 nucleotide sequence: TGCGCCAGCAGCTTGGGGGGCGACAGTTTTAACTATGGCTACACCTTC. Translated, it gives CASSLGGDSFNYGYTF.

The CDR3 sequence is CASSSYRVLLEGYTF. CDR3 in DNA: TGTGCCAGCAGCTCTTACAGGGTCCTCCTCGAGGGCTACACCTTC. The genes are TRBV5-4 and TRBJ1-2; D is possibly TRBD1 (6 bases). Germline V lookup: CDR1 SGHNT, CDR2 YYREEE (reference sequence). V was shortened by 3 bases and J by 8 bases, with 20 bases between the two germline ends. This CDR3 spans 15 amino acids.

This clone was seen just once. The chain combines TRBV19 with TRBJ2-2, with 13 bases that match TRBD2. There are 18 residues in the CDR3. After removal of 5 bases from V and 2 bases from J, the junction contained 8 bases not matched to a gene. The germline CDR1 and CDR2 sequences are LNHDA and SQIVND (reference sequence). In DNA form, the CDR3 reads TGTGCCAGTAGTGTGGGACTAGCGGGAACCCTTAACACCGGGGAGCTGTTTTTT. This translates into CASSVGLAGTLNTGELFF. The full variable domain, in which reference TRBV19 and TRBJ2-2 provide the parts outside the CDR3, is DGGITQSPKYLFRKEGQNVTLSCEQNLNHDAMYWYRQDPGQGLRLIYYSQIVNDFQKGDIAEGYSVSREKKESFPLTVTSAQKNPTAFYLCASSVGLAGTLNTGELFFGEGSRLTVL.

The rearrangement joins TRBV2 to TRBJ2-1, with 7 bases fitting TRBD2. Germline trimming cut 5 bases from V and 7 bases from J; bases unmatched to any gene: 2. This CDR3 region has 12 residues. The germline gives CDR1 SNHLY, CDR2 FYNNEI. The CDR3 bases are TGTGCCAGCAGTCGGACTAGAAATGAGCAGTTCTTC. The encoded protein is CASSRTRNEQFF.

The chain is built from TRBV7-8 and TRBJ2-3; 7 bases map to TRBD1. Germline V gene lookup returns CDR1 SGHVS and CDR2 FQNEAQ. Losses at the gene ends were 5 bases for V and 0 bases for J; bases not matched to a gene: 5. CDR3 length: 15 amino acids. The CDR3 DNA reads TGTGCCAGCAGCACCGGGACAGCTAGCACAGATACGCAGTATTTT. Protein sequence: CASSTGTASTDTQYF.

Written as DNA, the CDR3 is TGTGCCAGCAGCTTAGCGATAGCGGGAGCCCTATTTGAGCAGTTCTTC. Its protein is CASSLAIAGALFEQFF. The gene calls are TRBV7-6 and TRBJ2-1; 9 bases align to TRBD2. There are 16 residues in the CDR3. V was clipped by 0 bases and J by 9 bases; unmatched bases: 9. The germline V gene has CDR1 SGHVS and CDR2 FNYEAQ.

The DNA of the CDR3 is TGTGCCAGCAGTCAAACTAGCGGGCAAACCTACGAGCAGTACTTC. Translated: CASSQTSGQTYEQYF. The chain is built from TRBV4-2 and TRBJ2-7; 9 positions agree with TRBD2. Germline V gene data show CDR1 as LGHNA and CDR2 as YNFKEQ. Germline trimming cut 6 bases from V and 2 bases from J; bases unmatched to any gene: 8. The CDR3 sequence is 15 residues long.

The sample holds one count of this clone. The chain is built from TRBV30 and TRBJ2-5; 7 bases fit TRBD2. The CDR3 spans 14 residues. The germline CDR1 and CDR2 sequences are GTSNPN and SVGIG (reference sequence). The junction had 6 bases not matched to a gene; V was cut back by 0 bases and J by 5 bases. The CDR3, as DNA: TGTGCCTGGAGTGTATTTGGCGGGAGCGAGACCCAGTACTTC. Residues: CAWSVFGGSETQYF.

This chain uses TRBV19 with TRBJ1-1; tentatively, D is TRBD1 (5 bases). Trimming shortened V by 3 bases and J by 3 bases, and 20 bases separated the two germline ends. Germline V gene sequence: CDR1 LNHDA, CDR2 SQIVND (reference sequence). This CDR3 has 17 amino acids. The CDR3 spells CASSILAVGGKDTEAFF. The CDR3 DNA reads as TGTGCCAGTAGTATTCTCGCCGTCGGGGGGAAGGACACTGAAGCTTTCTTT.

The chain links TRBV7-2 to TRBJ2-3, with 7 bases matching TRBD2. From germline, CDR1 is SGHTA and CDR2 FQGNSA. The junction had 1 base not matched to a gene; V was cut back by 3 bases and J by 4 bases. The CDR3 loop spans 13 amino acids. In DNA form, the CDR3 reads TGTGCCAGCAGCTTGGGACTACCAGATACGCAGTATTTT. Encoded protein: CASSLGLPDTQYF.

V usage is TRBV5-1 and J usage is TRBJ2-2; D is possibly TRBD2 (5 bases). There are 16 residues in the CDR3. Germline V gene data show CDR1 as SGHRS and CDR2 as YFSETQ. V shed 0 bases and J shed 2 bases, with 11 bases lying between them. The CDR3 sequence is CASSLGVSANTGELFF. The CDR3 DNA sequence: TGCGCCAGCAGCTTGGGAGTTAGCGCCAACACCGGGGAGCTGTTTTTT.